Listed below are T cell receptor beta chains from one sample, sequenced in a study of T cell changes during pregnancy in multiple sclerosis. Sequencing used immunoSEQ multiplex PCR; TCRdb keeps in-frame clones, though not all of them. The sample includes 130,000 or so clones, 96% of them seen just once. Sequenced material: peripheral blood, taken after pregnancy. The source is a female donor with multiple sclerosis, enrolled in a pregnancy study. Both conserved end residues are part of each CDR3. A D gene is named only where the DNA matches it firmly. Rows may omit the clone size; those that give it use once, few, many or a size class.

d_gene	abundance	v_gene	j_gene	CDR3nt	CDR3aa
.	.	TRBV7-3	TRBJ1-2	TGTGCCAGCAGCTTAGGAACAGGGTCTGGCTACACCTTC	CASSLGTGSGYTF
.	.	TRBV10-3	TRBJ2-7	TGTGCCATCAGCGTCGGTTACGAGCAGTACTTC	CAISVGYEQYF
TRBD2	.	TRBV6-4	TRBJ2-1	TGTGCCAGCAGATTGCGACCGGGACTAGCGGGACGCGGGAATGAGCAGTTCTTC	CASRLRPGLAGRGNEQFF
.	.	TRBV6-1	TRBJ2-7	TGTGCCAGCAGTGAACAGGGACTCACCTACGAGCAGTACTTC	CASSEQGLTYEQYF
TRBD2	.	TRBV7-9	TRBJ2-5	TGTGCCAGCAGCTCAGGCCTAGCGGGTAAAGAGACCCAGTACTTC	CASSSGLAGKETQYF
TRBD2	.	TRBV6-5	TRBJ2-1	TGTGCCAGCAGTTACTCTGGGCTAGCGGATTACAATGAGCAGTTCTTC	CASSYSGLADYNEQFF
TRBD1	.	TRBV18	TRBJ1-2	TGTGCCAGCTCACCGCCCGGGACAGTAACCCTTTATGGCTACACCTTC	CASSPPGTVTLYGYTF
TRBD2	.	TRBV9	TRBJ2-5	TGTGCCAGCAGCGCCCAAGGACTAGCGGGTGAGACCCAGTACTTC	CASSAQGLAGETQYF
TRBD1	.	TRBV29-1	TRBJ2-3	TGCAGCGTTGAAGGACCCCGGGACAGGACCACAGATACGCAGTATTTT	CSVEGPRDRTTDTQYF
.	.	TRBV11-2	TRBJ2-5	TGTGCCAGCAGCTTAGATAATCGGTTTTGGGAGACCCAGTACTTC	CASSLDNRFWETQYF
.	.	TRBV19	TRBJ2-1	TGTGCCAGTAGTATCACAGCCGCTTACAATGAGCAGTTCTTC	CASSITAAYNEQFF
.	.	TRBV29-1	TRBJ1-2	TGCAGCGTTATCCGGGACTTCTATGGCTACACCTTC	CSVIRDFYGYTF
.	.	TRBV5-1	TRBJ2-7	TGCGCCAGCAGCGTTGGGGGCAGCTATTACGAGCAGTACTTC	CASSVGGSYYEQYF
.	.	TRBV25-1	TRBJ2-7	TGTGCCAGCAGTGAATCGAGGGCCTGGAACGAGCAGTACTTC	CASSESRAWNEQYF
.	.	TRBV6-4	TRBJ2-3	TGTGCCAGCAGTGACGATACAGGGAATACGCAGTATTTT	CASSDDTGNTQYF
.	.	TRBV7-2	TRBJ2-7	TGTGCCAGCAGCCACCCGGGAAACGAGCAGTACTTC	CASSHPGNEQYF
TRBD2	.	TRBV5-1	TRBJ2-1	TGCGCCAGCACGGGACTAGCGGGAGGTAATGAGCAGTTCTTC	CASTGLAGGNEQFF
.	.	TRBV28	TRBJ2-3	TGTGCCAGCAGTTTCTCAGATACGCAGTATTTT	CASSFSDTQYF
TRBD2	.	TRBV19	TRBJ2-7	TGTGCCAGTAGTACCCACCTCCCGGGGACTAGCGGGGTACTTCAGTACTTC	CASSTHLPGTSGVLQYF
.	.	TRBV15	TRBJ2-1	TGTGCCACCAGCAGAGAGGGCAGGGCGAGTGAGCAGTTCTTC	CATSREGRASEQFF
TRBD1	.	TRBV11-2	TRBJ1-1	TGTGCCAGCAGATATGACAGGGACCTTGCAGGAGCTTTCTTT	CASRYDRDLAGAFF
TRBD1	.	TRBV28	TRBJ2-5	TGTGCCAGCAGTTCCCTTGGGCAGGGGGCGGGTGAGACCCAGTACTTC	CASSSLGQGAGETQYF
.	.	TRBV5-1	TRBJ2-7	TGCGCCAGCAGCTTGAGTGCGTTCTACGAGCAGTACTTC	CASSLSAFYEQYF
.	.	TRBV29-1	TRBJ2-2	TGCAGCGGCCAGCGGAGAATGTCCGGGGAGCTGTTTTTT	CSGQRRMSGELFF
.	once	TRBV7-3	TRBJ2-2	TGTGCCAGCAGCTTATATCAGGGCACCGGGGAGCTGTTTTTT	CASSLYQGTGELFF
.	.	TRBV18	TRBJ2-5	TGTGCCAGCTCACAATTCGGAGAGACCCAGTACTTC	CASSQFGETQYF
TRBD2	.	TRBV25-1	TRBJ2-7	TGTGCCAGCAGTGAACAAGGCGGGAGGGTGTACGAGCAGTACTTC	CASSEQGGRVYEQYF
TRBD2	.	TRBV9	TRBJ2-3	TGTGCCAGCAGCCAGCGTCGGGGGGGCAATACGCAGTATTTT	CASSQRRGGNTQYF
TRBD1	.	TRBV19	TRBJ1-1	TGTGCCAGTTGGGACAGGGGGGCTGAAGCTTTCTTT	CASWDRGAEAFF
.	.	TRBV19	TRBJ2-2	TGTGCCAGTAGCGCTGGGACTGCGCTCACCGGGGAGCTGTTTTTT	CASSAGTALTGELFF
.	.	TRBV5-4	TRBJ2-3	TGTGCCAGCAGCTGGAACAGGGGCACAGATACGCAGTATTTT	CASSWNRGTDTQYF
TRBD2	.	TRBV5-1	TRBJ2-3	TGCGCCAGCATGGTCGGGACTAGCGGCACAGATACGCAGTATTTT	CASMVGTSGTDTQYF
TRBD2	.	TRBV7-9	TRBJ2-7	TGTGCCAGCAGCCCCGCCCAAGGGAGGGGAACTTACGAGCAGTACTTC	CASSPAQGRGTYEQYF
.	.	TRBV28	TRBJ1-1	TGTGCCAGCAGTTTATCAAGGCGGCGGGCCACTGAAGCTTTCTTT	CASSLSRRRATEAFF
TRBD2	.	TRBV11-1	TRBJ2-1	TGTGCCAGCAGCTACCAACTAGCGGGAATCGACAATGAGCAGTTCTTC	CASSYQLAGIDNEQFF
.	.	TRBV7-2	TRBJ2-7	TGTGCCAGCAGCACCGCAACAGGGATGGCCTCCTACGAGCAGTACTTC	CASSTATGMASYEQYF
.	once	TRBV30	TRBJ2-1	TGTGCCTGGAGTGGTTCGGGGGTCAATGAGCAGTTCTTC	CAWSGSGVNEQFF
.	.	TRBV5-1	TRBJ2-1	TGCGCCAGCAGCTTGGAACGCCAGAAAAGCGCCTACAATGAGCAGTTCTTC	CASSLERQKSAYNEQFF
.	.	TRBV28	TRBJ1-2	TGTGCCAGCAGTTCGGGGGACTATGGCTACACCTTC	CASSSGDYGYTF
.	.	TRBV28	TRBJ1-1	TGTGCCAGCAGGCCCCAGGGTTCGGAAGCTTTCTTT	CASRPQGSEAFF
.	.	TRBV5-1	TRBJ2-3	TGCGCCAGCAGCTTGTATACTGCACTAGATTCGCAGTATTTT	CASSLYTALDSQYF
TRBD1	.	TRBV7-8	TRBJ1-2	TGTGCCAGCAGTGATGACAGGGGCTATGGCTACACCTTC	CASSDDRGYGYTF
.	.	TRBV7-7	TRBJ1-5	TGTGCTAGCAGCCTCAGGCAGCTGAATCAGCCCCAGCATTTT	CASSLRQLNQPQHF
TRBD1	.	TRBV19	TRBJ1-5	TGTGCCAGTAGTGGACAGGGGAGCAATCAGCCCCAGCATTTT	CASSGQGSNQPQHF
TRBD2	.	TRBV7-2	TRBJ2-1	TGTGCCAGCAGCTTAGTCCTAGCGGGAGTATACAATGAGCAGTTCTTC	CASSLVLAGVYNEQFF
TRBD2	.	TRBV7-8	TRBJ2-1	TGTGCCAGCAGCTTAGCGCGAGCGGGGCCCTACAATGAGCAGTTCTTC	CASSLARAGPYNEQFF
TRBD1	.	TRBV7-2	TRBJ2-7	TGTGCCAGCAGCTCCGACAGGGGCGAGCAGTACTTC	CASSSDRGEQYF
TRBD2	.	TRBV5-4	TRBJ2-3	TGTGCCAGCAGCGGAAGCGGACTAGCGGGAGGCCAAGATACGCAGTATTTT	CASSGSGLAGGQDTQYF
TRBD2	.	TRBV29-1	TRBJ2-7	TGCAGCGTTGCTCTGTCCAGGGAGGGCGAGCAGTACTTC	CSVALSREGEQYF
.	.	TRBV29-1	TRBJ2-3	TGCAGCGTTGAAGATATGGTCACCAAAGGGGTAGCGGCAAATCCTAGCACAGATACGCAGTATTTT	CSVEDMVTKGVAANPSTDTQYF
TRBD1	once	TRBV9	TRBJ2-7	TGTGCCAGCAGCCATGGGACAGGAAGCTCCTACGAGCAGTACTTC	CASSHGTGSSYEQYF
TRBD1	.	TRBV6-1	TRBJ2-7	TGTGCCAGCAGGAGGGACAGCCACTCCTACGAGCAGTACTTC	CASRRDSHSYEQYF
.	once	TRBV27	TRBJ2-3	TGTGCCAGCAGTTCCCGGGTCACAGATACGCAGTATTTT	CASSSRVTDTQYF
.	.	TRBV6-1	TRBJ2-2	TGTGCCAGCAGTGGAGGACAGCCGAACACCGGGGAGCTGTTTTTT	CASSGGQPNTGELFF